Listed below are T cell receptor beta chains from one sample, sequenced in a study of identical twins. MiXCR, applied by TCRdb to the 5' RACE reads, yields one record per CDR3 protein. The sample records about 500,000 distinct CDR3 sequences, more than 13% being singletons. These data were likewise used in another study, on yellow fever vaccine responses in identical twins.

Sequenced: CD4+ T cells sorted from blood. Source of these receptors: a woman aged 18-35 years in good health. Both conserved end residues are part of each CDR3. The D gene is left open where the match is weak. The size field is filled for only some rows; it gives once, few, many or a size class.

>TRBV5-1|TRBJ2-6|.|many
CASTKSGANVLTF
TGCGCCAGCACTAAATCTGGGGCCAACGTCCTGACTTTC
>TRBV6-1|TRBJ2-5|TRBD2|few
CASRGQGTRGETQYF
TGTGCCAGCAGGGGGCAGGGGACTAGAGGCGAGACCCAGTACTTC
>TRBV29-1|TRBJ2-5|TRBD2|few
CSVSGSQETQYF
TGCAGCGTGAGCGGGAGTCAGGAGACCCAGTACTTC
>TRBV5-1|TRBJ2-7|TRBD1|many
CASSSDRVSYEQYF
TGCGCCAGCAGCTCGGACAGGGTCTCCTACGAGCAGTACTTC
>TRBV29-1|TRBJ1-1|.|few
CSVSRTAEAFF
TGCAGCGTTAGTAGGACAGCTGAAGCTTTCTTT
>TRBV20-1|TRBJ2-7|TRBD2|.
CSAPSGTSVYEQYF
TGCAGTGCTCCCTCCGGGACTAGCGTCTACGAGCAGTACTTC
>TRBV27|TRBJ2-3|TRBD1|.
CASSLYRGQGMLTQYF
TGTGCCAGCAGCCTTTATAGGGGACAGGGGATGTTAACGCAGTATTTT
>TRBV6-5|TRBJ2-6|.|.
CASSYKGSTGANVLTF
TGTGCCAGCAGTTATAAGGGATCAACCGGGGCCAACGTCCTGACTTTC
>TRBV29-1|TRBJ2-7|.|.
CSVETGKSSYEQYF
TGCAGCGTTGAAACAGGGAAAAGCTCCTACGAGCAGTACTTC
>TRBV20-1|TRBJ2-3|TRBD1|.
CSATDRGRNTDTQYF
TGCAGTGCTACTGACAGGGGGCGCAACACAGATACGCAGTATTTT
>TRBV30|TRBJ1-5|TRBD1|.
CAWSGPAQGYQPQHF
TGTGCCTGGAGTGGACCGGCACAGGGGTATCAGCCCCAGCATTTT
>TRBV4-1|TRBJ2-3|.|few
CASSQVGLRTDTQYF
TGCGCCAGCAGCCAAGTGGGTCTGCGAACAGATACGCAGTATTTT
>TRBV5-1|TRBJ2-1|.|.
CASRQGINNEQFF
TGCGCCAGCAGACAGGGAATAAACAATGAGCAGTTCTTC
>TRBV15|TRBJ2-3|.|few
CATSRRSGRITDTQYF
TGTGCCACCAGCAGGAGGTCCGGGCGGATCACAGATACGCAGTATTTT
>TRBV10-1|TRBJ2-1|.|many
CATVSYNEQFF
TGCGCCACAGTCTCCTACAATGAGCAGTTCTTC
>TRBV7-9|TRBJ2-7|.|few
CASSPSLGEQYF
TGTGCCAGCAGCCCGTCCCTTGGGGAGCAGTACTTC
>TRBV5-1|TRBJ1-6|.|many
CASSRQLDSPLHF
TGCGCCAGCAGCAGACAATTGGATTCACCCCTCCACTTT
>TRBV7-9|TRBJ2-1|.|many
CASSLAGTYNEQFF
TGTGCCAGCAGCTTAGCTGGGACCTACAATGAGCAGTTCTTC
>TRBV24-1|TRBJ2-3|TRBD1|many
CATSETGGSDTQYF
TGTGCCACCAGTGAGACAGGGGGCTCAGATACGCAGTATTTT
>TRBV7-9|TRBJ2-7|.|.
CASSLVPQGSSYEQYF
TGTGCCAGCAGCTTAGTTCCCCAGGGGAGCTCCTACGAGCAGTACTTC
>TRBV28|TRBJ2-1|.|few
CASSLIRNNEQFF
TGTGCCAGCAGCCTTATTAGAAACAATGAGCAGTTCTTC
>TRBV15|TRBJ2-5|TRBD2|.
CATSRPGTSGIPRETQYF
TGTGCCACCAGCAGACCAGGGACTAGCGGGATCCCTCGGGAGACCCAGTACTTC
>TRBV10-3|TRBJ2-3|TRBD2|few
CAISEPPGLAGVTDTQYF
TGTGCCATCAGTGAGCCACCAGGACTAGCGGGGGTCACAGATACGCAGTATTTT
>TRBV7-8|TRBJ2-7|.|few
CASSLASRYEQYF
TGTGCCAGCAGCTTGGCTAGCCGCTACGAGCAGTACTTC
>TRBV7-9|TRBJ2-5|TRBD1|few
CASSFLSGTGKKYF
TGTGCCAGCAGCTTTCTTTCCGGGACAGGGAAGAAGTACTTC
>TRBV18|TRBJ1-5|.|few
CASSPTSGPQPQHF
TGTGCCAGCTCACCGACCTCAGGGCCCCAGCCCCAGCATTTT
>TRBV10-2|TRBJ1-1|.|.
CASNAPTPNTEAFF
TGCGCCAGCAATGCCCCGACCCCCAACACTGAAGCTTTCTTT
>TRBV24-1|TRBJ1-5|TRBD1|.
CATSESGGGGQPQHF
TGTGCCACCAGTGAGTCAGGGGGCGGCGGTCAGCCCCAGCATTTT
>TRBV2|TRBJ1-4|.|.
CASSGTYWGEKLFF
TGTGCCAGCAGTGGCACCTACTGGGGGGAAAAACTGTTTTTT
>TRBV7-2|TRBJ2-1|.|.
CASSLGGHNEQFF
TGTGCCAGCAGCTTAGGGGGACACAATGAGCAGTTCTTC
>TRBV3-1|TRBJ2-2|.|few
CASSRQSEVGELFF
TGTGCCAGCAGTCGGCAGTCGGAAGTCGGGGAGCTGTTTTTT
>TRBV9|TRBJ1-5|TRBD1|.
CASSVGDRANQPQHF
TGTGCCAGCAGCGTAGGGGACAGGGCCAATCAGCCCCAGCATTTT
>TRBV12-3/TRBV12-4|TRBJ1-1|.|many
CASNRQSSYTEAFF
TGTGCCAGCAACCGACAGTCGTCGTACACTGAAGCTTTCTTT
>TRBV5-1|TRBJ2-1|TRBD1|.
CASSLAPGQGYNEQFF
TGCGCCAGCAGCTTGGCCCCCGGACAGGGGTACAATGAGCAGTTCTTC
>TRBV29-1|TRBJ1-2|.|.
CSVVSGIGYTF
TGCAGCGTTGTGTCGGGGATCGGCTACACCTTC
>TRBV10-3|TRBJ2-2|.|few
CAISVSRDTGELFF
TGTGCCATCAGTGTGTCAAGGGACACCGGGGAGCTGTTTTTT
>TRBV20-1|TRBJ2-7|.|few
CSASRGQGYEQYF
TGCAGTGCTAGCCGAGGGCAGGGATACGAGCAGTACTTC
>TRBV7-2|TRBJ2-5|.|.
CASSLESPGETQYF
TGTGCCAGCAGCTTAGAATCCCCGGGAGAGACCCAGTACTTC
>TRBV5-6|TRBJ2-5|TRBD1|few
CASSLYPGQGARYQETQYF
TGTGCCAGCAGCTTGTACCCGGGACAGGGGGCCAGGTACCAAGAGACCCAGTACTTC
>TRBV3-1|TRBJ2-3|.|few
CASSRGEGTQYF
TGTGCCAGCAGCCGGGGAGAGGGTACGCAGTATTTT
>TRBV2|TRBJ2-5|.|many
CASSGAIQETQYF
TGTGCCAGCAGTGGCGCCATCCAAGAGACCCAGTACTTC
>TRBV7-7|TRBJ2-3|.|few
CASSVAGPDTQYF
TGTGCTAGCAGCGTCGCGGGCCCAGATACGCAGTATTTT